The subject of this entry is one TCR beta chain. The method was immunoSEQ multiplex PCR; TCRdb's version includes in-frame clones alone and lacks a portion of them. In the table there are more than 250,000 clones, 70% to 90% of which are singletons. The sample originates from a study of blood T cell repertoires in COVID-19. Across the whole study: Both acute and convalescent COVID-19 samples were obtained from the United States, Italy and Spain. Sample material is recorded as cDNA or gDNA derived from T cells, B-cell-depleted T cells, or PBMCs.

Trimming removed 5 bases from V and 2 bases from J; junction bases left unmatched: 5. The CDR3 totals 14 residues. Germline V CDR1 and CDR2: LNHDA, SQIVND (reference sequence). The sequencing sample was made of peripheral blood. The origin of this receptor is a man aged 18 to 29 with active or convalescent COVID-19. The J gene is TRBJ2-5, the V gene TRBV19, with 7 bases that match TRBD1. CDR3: CASSADRVQETQYF. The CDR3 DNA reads TGTGCCAGTAGTGCCGACAGGGTACAAGAGACCCAGTACTTC.